The clone carrying this T cell receptor beta chain was seen once. Only in-frame clones appear in the TCRdb table, and some are missing; sequencing was by immunoSEQ multiplex PCR. The sample carries more than 95,000 clones, 95% recorded once. Trimming removed 0 bases from V and 4 bases from J, with 16 bases in between. The CDR3 runs to 16 residues. The germline CDR1 and CDR2 sequences are SGDLS and YYNGEE. The data were obtained in a study of technical replicates of blood from several donors. The sequenced material came from T cells isolated from PBMCs. This sequence joins TRBV9 and TRBJ2-5; tentatively, D is TRBD2 (6 bases). The receptor comes from a human donor in good health. CDR3 amino acids: CASSVDGALGGETQYF. CDR3 coding DNA: TGTGCCAGCAGCGTAGACGGAGCTTTGGGGGGAGAGACCCAGTACTTC.